This T cell receptor (beta chain) emerged from a study of CD8 T cells in ankylosing spondylitis. With molecular barcodes, quantitative 5'-RACE was used to make the TCR beta libraries. MiXCR, run by TCRdb on the 5' RACE reads, gives a single entry per CDR3 protein. The sample consists of about 400,000 distinct CDR3 sequences, about a fifth of them appearing once. Findings and limits, study-wide: Matched ankylosing spondylitis synovial fluid reportedly showed significant enrichment of disease-linked clones. Certain motif variants had earlier appeared in reactive arthritis synovial fluid and blood. About 8 highly homologous variants made up a TCR beta motif, and this motif appeared characteristic of ankylosing spondylitis blood. Within peripheral blood, clones linked to disease were CD8+ and relatively rare.

V shed 0 bases and J shed 3 bases, with 8 bases lying between them. Germline CDR1 DFQATT, CDR2 SNEGSKA (reference sequence). The CDR3 has 13 amino acids. As regards this clonotype: Its antigen is currently unknown.

The chain combines TRBV20-1 with TRBJ2-5, with D perhaps matching TRBD2 (5 bases). The material sequenced was blood, either unsorted or a sorted T cell fraction (not recorded which). The receptor was isolated from a male donor with ankylosing spondylitis. This CDR3 reads CSARDSGKETQYF. CDR3 coding DNA: TGCAGTGCTAGAGATTCGGGGAAAGAGACCCAGTACTTC.